This T cell receptor (beta chain) is from a study of cytomegalovirus exposure and HLA in healthy donors. Overall study results and limits: There were several of the most significant clusters that appeared linked to common viral pathogens in a later analysis. Three of the chains that were CMV-associated were confirmed in vitro to be specific for CMV antigens.

Amplification used 60 Vbeta primers and 13 Jbeta primers. Measured with immunoSEQ multiplex PCR; TCRdb has only the in-frame clones, and not every one. The table records roughly 140,000 clones, around 86% of them present only once. A word on this clone: The target antigen is unknown.

The CDR3 sequence is 15 residues long. Germline V gene sequence: CDR1 SGHNT, CDR2 YYREEE (reference sequence). The germline V and J ends were trimmed by 0 bases and 0 bases, with 7 bases remaining between them. The clonotype was recovered from a female donor in good health and CMV-seronegative. Input material: PBMCs. The gene calls are TRBV5-4 and TRBJ2-1, with D tentatively TRBD2 (6 bases). The DNA of the CDR3 is TGTGCCAGCAGCTTGGTCGGGAGCTCCTACAATGAGCAGTTCTTC. Protein product: CASSLVGSSYNEQFF.